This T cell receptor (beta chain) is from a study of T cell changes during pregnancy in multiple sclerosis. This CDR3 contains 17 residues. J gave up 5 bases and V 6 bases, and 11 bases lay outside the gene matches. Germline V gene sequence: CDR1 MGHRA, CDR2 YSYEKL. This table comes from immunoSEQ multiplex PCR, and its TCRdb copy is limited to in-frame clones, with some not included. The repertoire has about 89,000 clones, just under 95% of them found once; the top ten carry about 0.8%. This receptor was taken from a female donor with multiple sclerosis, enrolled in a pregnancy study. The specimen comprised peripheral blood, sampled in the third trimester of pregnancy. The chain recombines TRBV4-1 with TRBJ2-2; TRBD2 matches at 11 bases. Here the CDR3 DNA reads TGCGCCAGCAGGACCGGTAGCGGGAGGGCCCTGACCGGGGAGCTGTTTTTT. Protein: CASRTGSGRALTGELFF.